What follows are 11 T cell receptor beta chains derived from one specimen sequenced in a study of long-term antiretroviral therapy in people with HIV. The assay used was immunoSEQ (version v3.0), run at survey level. Assay: immunoSEQ multiplex PCR; the TCRdb copy retains only in-frame clones and omits some. The sample carries approximately 11,000 clones, around 82% recorded once. The source material was unsorted PBMCs, sampled 1.8 years after starting antiretroviral therapy. Receptors originate from a man aged 35-49 years with HIV.

The chain uses TRBV7-2 and TRBJ1-5, with TRBD1 identical over 8 bases. The junction had 3 bases not matched to a gene; V was cut back by 1 base and J by 4 bases. The V gene's germline CDR1 is SGHTA and CDR2 FQGNSA. The CDR3 extends over 15 amino acids. The CDR3 coding sequence is TGTGCCAGCAGCTTAGTGGGACAGGCGAATCAGCCCCAGCATTTT. Its protein product is CASSLVGQANQPQHF.

The rearrangement joins TRBV28 to TRBJ1-5, with D possibly matching TRBD1 (6 bases). The CDR3 extends over 18 amino acids. Trimming took off 2 bases at V and 4 bases at J, with 21 bases between the two ends. CDR1 and CDR2 from the germline V gene are MDHEN and SYDVKM. DNA for the CDR3: TGTGCCAGCAGTTTACGATTTGGTATAGGGGGGACGAATCAGCCCCAGCATTTT. Protein: CASSLRFGIGGTNQPQHF.

The chain joins TRBV5-8 to TRBJ1-1, with TRBD1 as a possible D gene (6 bases). The germline gives CDR1 SGHTS, CDR2 YDEGEE. The CDR3 sequence is 17 residues long. V was trimmed by 0 bases and J by 5 bases, leaving 20 bases between them. DNA for the CDR3: TGTGCCAGCAGCTTGGAGCGACAGGCAAGATTGGGAACTGAAGCTTTCTTT. Amino acid sequence: CASSLERQARLGTEAFF.

The rearrangement uses TRBV5-6 and TRBJ2-7; 12 bases match TRBD2. The CDR3 runs to 16 residues. Germline CDR1 and CDR2: SGHDT and YYEEEE. Unmatched junction bases numbered 5, after V lost 4 bases and J lost 0 bases. The CDR3 spells CASSDGLAGNSYEQYF. In DNA, the CDR3 is TGTGCCAGCAGCGACGGACTAGCGGGAAACTCCTACGAGCAGTACTTC.

The chain is built from TRBV4-2 and TRBJ1-3; weak D call: TRBD1 (5 bases). The CDR3 runs 18 residues. Germline CDR1 LGHNA, CDR2 YNFKEQ. Trimming left V 5 bases short and J 0 bases short, with 20 bases between. The CDR3 is CASSARGQGINSGNTIYF. CDR3 nucleotides: TGTGCCAGCAGCGCCCGAGGTCAGGGTATAAACTCTGGAAACACCATATATTTT.

This chain uses TRBV9 with TRBJ1-1; possibly TRBD1 for D (5 bases). The CDR3 has 13 amino acids. The germline CDR1 and CDR2 sequences are SGDLS and YYNGEE. Trimming cost V 0 bases and J 7 bases, with 10 bases left between them. Here the CDR3 reads CASSVAEGSEAFF. CDR3 nucleotide sequence: TGTGCCAGCAGCGTAGCTGAGGGGAGTGAAGCTTTCTTT.

The gene calls are TRBV27 and TRBJ2-6; tentatively, D is TRBD1 (6 bases). The V gene's germline CDR1 is MNHEY and CDR2 SMNVEV (reference sequence). This CDR3 is 15 amino acids long. The V end was cut by 6 bases, the J end by 4 bases, with 13 bases between. CDR3 sequence reads: CASRQGWSGANVLTF. CDR3 nucleotides: TGTGCCAGCAGACAGGGTTGGTCAGGGGCCAACGTCCTGACTTTC.

This sequence joins TRBV11-2 and TRBJ2-7; weak D call: TRBD2 (5 bases). The CDR3 contains 16 residues. CDR1 SGHAT and CDR2 FQNNGV come from the germline V gene. Trimming stripped 5 bases from V and 2 bases from J, with 19 bases between. This CDR3 reads CASSPIARRGTYEQYF. CDR3 DNA: TGTGCCAGCAGCCCTATAGCGCGGCGAGGCACCTACGAGCAGTACTTC.

This chain uses TRBV28 with TRBJ2-1, with a weak D call TRBD1 (5 bases). The CDR3 is 14 residues long. Trimming cost V 3 bases and J 5 bases, with 11 bases left between them. Per germline, CDR1 MDHEN and CDR2 SYDVKM. The CDR3 is CASSFPRVDNEQFF. CDR3 DNA: TGTGCCAGCAGTTTCCCCAGGGTGGACAATGAGCAGTTCTTC.

The V gene is TRBV11-2, the J gene TRBJ2-2, with D uncertain. V was pared by 5 bases and J by 1 base, with 14 bases between. From germline, CDR1 is SGHAT and CDR2 FQNNGV. This CDR3 comprises 16 residues. CDR3 residues: CASSPRLRQNTGELFF. The DNA for the CDR3 is TGTGCCAGCAGCCCTCGCCTTAGACAGAACACCGGGGAGCTGTTTTTT.

The V gene is TRBV6-6, the J gene TRBJ1-1; the D is unclear. CDR1 MNHNY and CDR2 SVGAGI come from the germline V gene (reference sequence). CDR3 length equals 14 residues. The V end was cut by 5 bases, the J end by 2 bases, with 12 bases between. The CDR3 DNA is TGTGCCAGCAGTCAACTTAATACCAACACTGAAGCTTTCTTT. Its translation: CASSQLNTNTEAFF.